The clone carrying this TCR beta chain showed up many times. Trimming shortened V by 2 bases and J by 8 bases, and 15 bases separated the two germline ends. Looked up from germline, CDR1 is GTSNPN and CDR2 is SVGIG (reference sequence). The CDR3 totals 13 residues. Together with a sample-barcoded 5' primer, a J-beta primer mix was included in a second PCR lasting about 6 to 12 cycles. TCRdb recomputed calls from the 5' RACE reads with MiXCR, one row per CDR3 protein. The table records 600,000 or so distinct CDR3 sequences, about 30% of them present only once. Caucasian individuals from Russia who were healthy and aged 6 to 90 acted as donors. The data stem from a study of blood T cells in healthy people across ages.

This chain uses TRBV30 with TRBJ1-2; no clear D gene. Source material: blood. The clonotype was recovered from a woman older than 75 in good health. The CDR3: CAWSPDGSGGYTF. The CDR3 region has the DNA TGTGCCTGGAGTCCCGACGGAAGCGGCGGCTACACCTTC.